This T cell receptor (beta chain) was captured in a study of T cell changes during pregnancy in multiple sclerosis. Germline-derived CDR1 and CDR2 are MNHEY and SVGAGI. The V end lost 2 bases, the J end lost 5 bases, and 12 bases lay between the germline ends. The CDR3 length is 14 residues. The repertoire was sequenced with immunoSEQ multiplex PCR; TCRdb's copy has only in-frame clones and lacks some. The table includes 34,000 or so clones, 85% to 90% detected once. The chain links TRBV6-5 to TRBJ1-2; D might be TRBD1 (5 bases). This material consisted of CD8+ T cells from peripheral blood mononuclear cells, taken after pregnancy. The source is a female donor with multiple sclerosis, enrolled in a pregnancy study. CDR3 DNA: TGTGCCAGCAGTTACGGGGCCAGGGATTATGGCTACACCTTC. Translated, it gives CASSYGARDYGYTF.